Below are 32 T cell receptor beta chains sequenced from a single sample in a study of Ad26.COV2.S vaccination and SARS-CoV-2 variants. The data were produced by immunoSEQ multiplex PCR, yet TCRdb's version contains in-frame clones alone and is incomplete. This sample has 150,000 to 200,000 clones, with 70% to 90% found just once. Sequencing was performed on peripheral blood, taken after recovery from COVID-19. These receptor sequences come from a human donor who had recovered from COVID-19.

The chain carries TRBV29-1 and TRBJ1-4; D gene uncertain. Germline V gives CDR1 SQVTM, CDR2 ANQGSEA. Trimming cost V 0 bases and J 7 bases, with 18 bases left between them. This CDR3 comprises 16 residues. The CDR3 coding sequence is TGCAGCGTTGAAGAATCTTACATCTTCGGTCGTGAAAAACTGTTTTTT. Encoded protein: CSVEESYIFGREKLFF. Full variable domain (remainder filled in from reference TRBV29-1 and TRBJ1-4): SAVISQKPSRDICQRGTSLTIQCQVDSQVTMMFWYRQQPGQSLTLIATANQGSEATYESGFVIDKFPISRPNLTFSTLTVSNMSPEDSSIYLCSVEESYIFGREKLFFGSGTQLSVL.

The chain recombines TRBV11-3 with TRBJ2-1; D call uncertain. There are 13 residues in the CDR3. Trimming took 1 base from V and 10 from J, leaving 11 bases between them. The V gene's germline CDR1 is SGHNT and CDR2 YENEEA. CDR3 sequence reads: CASSLGAAEEQFF. In DNA form, the CDR3 reads TGTGCCAGCAGCTTAGGGGCGGCAGAAGAGCAGTTCTTC.

The V gene is TRBV12-3 or TRBV12-4, the J gene TRBJ1-2; TRBD1 is a possible D gene (5 bases). Trimming shortened V by 3 bases and J by 8 bases, and 10 bases separated the two germline ends. The CDR3 has 12 residues. Here the CDR3 reads CASSFRVGGYTF. The CDR3 coding sequence is TGTGCCAGCAGTTTCAGGGTTGGAGGCTACACCTTC.

The rearrangement joins TRBV9 to TRBJ1-5; D not resolved. CDR1 and CDR2 (germline): SGDLS, YYNGEE. The CDR3 consists of 16 residues. Between the trimmed V and J ends, which lost 0 bases and 4 bases, there was a span of 14 bases. This CDR3 reads CASSVGYGNMNQPQHF. The CDR3 DNA sequence: TGTGCCAGCAGCGTAGGTTATGGGAATATGAATCAGCCCCAGCATTTT.

The rearrangement uses TRBV6-1 and TRBJ1-5; tentative D call: TRBD1 (5 bases). The CDR3 runs 14 residues. The V gene's germline CDR1 is MNHNS and CDR2 SASEGT. V was trimmed by 1 base and J by 6 bases, leaving 10 bases between them. The CDR3: CASSEVGRAQPQHF. The CDR3 DNA follows: TGTGCCAGCAGTGAAGTGGGCAGGGCTCAGCCCCAGCATTTT.

This clone has a handful of counts. The chain combines TRBV7-9 with TRBJ2-2, with TRBD2 matching over 8 bases. V shed 5 bases, J shed 7 bases, and the junction held 12 bases outside the gene matches. This CDR3 has 16 residues. Germline V CDR1 and CDR2: SEHNR, FQNEAQ (reference sequence). The CDR3 loop is CASSPLAAGDGGELFF. CDR3 coding DNA: TGTGCCAGCAGCCCTTTGGCAGCGGGAGATGGCGGGGAGCTGTTTTTT.

This sequence joins TRBV3-1 (or the pseudogene TRBV3-2) and TRBJ2-3; 8 bases are a match to TRBD2. J was trimmed by 6 bases and V by 1 base; bases with no gene match: 9. This CDR3 has 16 amino acids. Germline V gene sequence: CDR1 LGHDT, CDR2 YNNKEL (reference sequence). The CDR3 coding sequence is TGTGCCAGCAGCCAAGTTGAAACGGGAGGGTCGGATACGCAGTATTTT. Translating gives CASSQVETGGSDTQYF.

The V and J genes are TRBV27 and TRBJ2-2, with 9 bases matching TRBD1. V lost 5 bases, J lost 4 bases, and 5 bases stayed unmatched. CDR1 MNHEY and CDR2 SMNVEV come from the germline V gene (reference sequence). The CDR3 is 15 amino acids. As DNA, the CDR3 is TGTGCCAGCAGTCCCTGGACAGGGGTCACCGGGGAGCTGTTTTTT. This gives the protein CASSPWTGVTGELFF.

The chain couples TRBV27 to TRBJ1-1; the match to TRBD1 covers 9 bases. The V segment lost 5 bases and the J segment 5 bases; nucleotides outside the gene matches: 12. Per the germline V gene, CDR1 is MNHEY and CDR2 is SMNVEV (reference sequence). This CDR3 is built from 16 residues. The DNA of the CDR3 is TGTGCCAGCAGTGCGGGACAGGGATTGGGGAGAACTGAAGCTTTCTTT. The encoded protein is CASSAGQGLGRTEAFF.

This sequence joins TRBV28 and TRBJ1-6; 10 bases map to TRBD1. In germline, CDR1 is MDHEN, CDR2 SYDVKM. The junction had 5 bases not matched to a gene; V was cut back by 5 bases and J by 10 bases. The length of the CDR3 is 14 residues. Written as DNA, the CDR3 is TGTGCCAGCAGTCGGGACAGGGGAGGATCACCCCTCCACTTT. Translation: CASSRDRGGSPLHF.

The chain joins TRBV4-1 to TRBJ2-1, with 7 bases fitting TRBD2. Per the germline V gene, CDR1 is MGHRA and CDR2 is YSYEKL. The length of the CDR3 is 17 residues. The trim removed 4 bases at V and 7 bases at J, leaving 16 bases unmatched. The CDR3 spells CASSPTKGGPSRNEQFF. The CDR3 DNA is TGCGCCAGCAGCCCGACAAAGGGAGGGCCGAGTCGTAATGAGCAGTTCTTC.

This chain joins TRBV13 and TRBJ1-3; no clear D. V shed 4 bases and J shed 3 bases, with 10 bases lying between them. The CDR3 sequence is 14 residues long. Germline V gene sequence: CDR1 PRHDT, CDR2 FYEKMQ (reference sequence). CDR3 protein: CASSSQADGNTIYF. As DNA, the CDR3 is TGTGCCAGCAGCTCTCAAGCCGATGGAAACACCATATATTTT. Looking up the rest from reference TRBV13 and TRBJ1-3 gives the full variable domain: AAGVIQSPRHLIKEKRETATLKCYPIPRHDTVYWYQQGPGQDPQFLISFYEKMQSDKGSIPDRFSAQQFSDYHSELNMSSLELGDSALYFCASSSQADGNTIYFGEGSWLTVV.

This clone appeared many times. The chain links TRBV5-4 to TRBJ2-3; D tentatively fits TRBD1 or TRBD2 (5 bases each). Germline V gene lookup returns CDR1 SGHNT and CDR2 YYREEE (reference sequence). The ends were cut back, 0 bases at V and 0 bases at J, with 8 bases in the middle. CDR3 size: 15 residues. This CDR3 is CASSLGGVSTDTQYF. CDR3 sequence (DNA): TGTGCCAGCAGCTTGGGAGGGGTAAGCACAGATACGCAGTATTTT.

This clone was observed a few times. The V call is TRBV27, the J call TRBJ1-5; D not certain. CDR1 is MNHEY and CDR2 is SMNVEV in the germline V gene (reference sequence). This CDR3 contains 16 residues. V gave up 4 bases and J gave up 6 bases, with 19 bases separating them. The CDR3 DNA reads TGTGCCAGCAGTTCCTCCCCGACCTGGAACGGTCAGCCCCAGCATTTT. It encodes CASSSSPTWNGQPQHF.

J is TRBJ2-3 and V is TRBV6-1, with 13 bases that match TRBD2. The J segment lost 0 bases and the V segment lost 4 bases, leaving 10 bases of the junction unmatched. CDR3 length: 19 residues. CDR1 is MNHNS and CDR2 is SASEGT in the germline V gene. The CDR3 DNA is TGTGCCAGCAGTGTCCTGGGACTAGCGGGACGAGCCAGCACAGATACGCAGTATTTT. Encoded protein: CASSVLGLAGRASTDTQYF.

CDR3 amino acids: CASSLEALRSGYTF. The CDR3 DNA reads TGTGCCAGCAGCTTAGAGGCCCTCAGGAGTGGCTACACCTTC. The chain carries TRBV13 and TRBJ1-2; no definite D call. Germline V CDR1 and CDR2: PRHDT, FYEKMQ (reference sequence). V shed 1 base and J shed 7 bases, with 13 bases lying between them. The CDR3 extends over 14 amino acids. Combining the CDR3 with reference TRBV13 and TRBJ1-2 gives the whole variable domain AAGVIQSPRHLIKEKRETATLKCYPIPRHDTVYWYQQGPGQDPQFLISFYEKMQSDKGSIPDRFSAQQFSDYHSELNMSSLELGDSALYFCASSLEALRSGYTFGSGTRLTVV.

This chain connects TRBV2 to TRBJ2-2; TRBD2 aligns across 7 bases. Germline values: CDR1 SNHLY, CDR2 FYNNEI. The CDR3 has 15 residues. J was trimmed by 3 bases and V by 6 bases; bases with no gene match: 7. CDR3 sequence reads: CASSGEGLDTGELFF. In DNA, the CDR3 is TGTGCCAGCAGCGGGGAGGGACTCGACACCGGGGAGCTGTTTTTT.

This clone was observed a handful of times. CDR3 in amino acids: CASSPSTGEQYF. The CDR3 nucleotides read TGTGCCAGCAGCCCGAGTACAGGCGAGCAGTACTTC. The chain uses TRBV7-2 and TRBJ2-7, with D possibly TRBD1 on 5 matching bases. Germline-derived CDR1 and CDR2 are SGHTA and FQGNSA. The length of the CDR3 is 12 residues. V was pared by 5 bases and J by 6 bases, with 11 bases between. The full variable domain, in which reference TRBV7-2 and TRBJ2-7 provide the parts outside the CDR3, is GAGVSQSPSNKVTEKGKDVELRCDPISGHTALYWYRQSLGQGLEFLIYFQGNSAPDKSGLPSDRFSAERTGGSVSTLTIQRTQQEDSAVYLCASSPSTGEQYFGPGTRLTVT.

The rearrangement joins TRBV9 to TRBJ1-2; D gene uncertain. Germline CDR1 reads SGDLS; CDR2 reads YYNGEE. V lost 3 bases, J lost 0 bases, and 6 bases lay in between. The CDR3 is made up of 13 amino acids. CDR3: CASSASPNYGYTF. The CDR3 DNA reads TGTGCCAGCAGCGCCTCACCTAACTATGGCTACACCTTC.

The J gene is TRBJ2-3, the V gene TRBV19; 12 bases fit TRBD2. Germline trimming cut 5 bases from V and 0 bases from J; bases unmatched to any gene: 21. The CDR3 spans 22 residues. The germline CDR1 and CDR2 sequences are LNHDA and SQIVND (reference sequence). The CDR3 nucleotides read TGTGCCAGTAGTGCCGGGACTAGCGGGCCTAACACCCATCTGTCTAGCACAGATACGCAGTATTTT. This sequence encodes CASSAGTSGPNTHLSSTDTQYF.

This chain joins TRBV9 and TRBJ2-7; D gene ambiguous. This CDR3 is built from 16 residues. Germline V gene sequence: CDR1 SGDLS, CDR2 YYNGEE. V lost 0 bases and J lost 1, with 14 bases in between. CDR3 sequence: CASSVGVDVGSYEQYF. The CDR3 DNA reads TGTGCCAGCAGCGTAGGTGTCGACGTAGGTTCCTACGAGCAGTACTTC.

This clone is a singleton in its sample. V is TRBV3-1 (or the pseudogene TRBV3-2) and J is TRBJ2-1, with D unresolved. The germline CDR1 and CDR2 sequences are LGHDT and YNNKEL (reference sequence). V was cut by 0 bases and J by 6 bases, with 6 bases left in between. This CDR3 has 13 residues. CDR3 sequence (DNA): TGTGCCAGCAGCCAAGATCTCGTCAATGAGCAGTTCTTC. Translation: CASSQDLVNEQFF.

The V and J genes are TRBV14 and TRBJ1-2; D unclear. The V gene's germline CDR1 is SGHDN and CDR2 FVKESK. Trimming left V 4 bases short and J 6 bases short, with 9 bases between. The CDR3 totals 12 residues. For the CDR3, the DNA is TGTGCCAGCAGCCTAGATGGCGATGGCTACACCTTC. Translating gives CASSLDGDGYTF.

The V and J genes are TRBV24-1 and TRBJ2-1; no firm D call. The CDR3 has 14 residues. The V gene's germline CDR1 is KGHDR and CDR2 SFDVKD. Trimming stripped 5 bases from V and 0 bases from J, with 7 bases between. The CDR3 is CATSGSGSYNEQFF. CDR3 sequence (DNA): TGTGCCACCAGTGGTTCCGGCTCCTACAATGAGCAGTTCTTC.

The chain couples TRBV7-6 to TRBJ1-4; tentative D call: TRBD1 (5 bases). The CDR3 length is 17 residues. Germline V CDR1 and CDR2: SGHVS, FNYEAQ. V gave up 4 bases and J gave up 3 bases, with 18 bases separating them. CDR3 DNA sequence: TGTGCCAGCAGCTCGGGACCAATGGTAATCGCTAATGAAAAACTGTTTTTT. Protein: CASSSGPMVIANEKLFF. The full variable domain, rest sourced from reference TRBV7-6 and TRBJ1-4, is GAGVSQSPRYKVTKRGQDVALRCDPISGHVSLYWYRQALGQGPEFLTYFNYEAQQDKSGLPNDRFSAERPEGSISTLTIQRTEQRDSAMYRCASSSGPMVIANEKLFFGSGTQLSVL.

This chain links TRBV29-1 with TRBJ2-5; TRBD1 is a possible D gene (5 bases). This CDR3 has 13 amino acids. Germline V gives CDR1 SQVTM, CDR2 ANQGSEA. Trimming removed 6 bases at V and 5 bases at J, with 16 bases between. Here the CDR3 DNA reads TGCAGCGTCCACCCCGCAGGGATGGAGACCCAGTACTTC. This translates into CSVHPAGMETQYF.

The J gene is TRBJ1-5, the V gene TRBV2, with D uncertain. With 3 bases removed from V and 7 bases from J, the gap between germline ends came to 10 bases. CDR1 and CDR2 (germline): SNHLY, FYNNEI. The CDR3 has 13 amino acids. The CDR3 spells CASSEEFLQPQHF. CDR3 nucleotides: TGTGCCAGCAGTGAGGAGTTCCTGCAGCCCCAGCATTTT.

The table lists this clone with a count of one. The chain uses TRBV9 and TRBJ1-3, with D possibly matching TRBD1 (6 bases). With 3 bases removed from V and 2 bases from J, the gap between germline ends came to 18 bases. This CDR3 comprises 17 residues. Germline CDR1 and CDR2: SGDLS and YYNGEE. CDR3: CASSALDRTAPGNTIYF. In DNA, the CDR3 is TGTGCCAGCAGCGCCCTTGACAGGACCGCTCCTGGAAACACCATATATTTT.

J is TRBJ1-5 and V is TRBV5-6; possible D gene TRBD1, 5 bases. CDR1 SGHDT and CDR2 YYEEEE come from the germline V gene. Between the trimmed V and J ends, which lost 1 base and 10 bases, there was a span of 15 bases. CDR3 length equals 14 residues. As DNA, the CDR3 is TGTGCCAGCAGCTTGAGGGCAGGGCCAGGTCCCCAGCATTTT. Amino acid sequence: CASSLRAGPGPQHF.

The chain employs TRBV28 and TRBJ1-6, with a possible D match to TRBD1 (5 bases). This CDR3 is built from 14 residues. V was pared by 3 bases and J by 4 bases, with 7 bases between. Germline-derived CDR1 and CDR2 are MDHEN and SYDVKM. CDR3 DNA sequence: TGTGCCAGCAGTTTGGCAGGGTATAATTCACCCCTCCACTTT. It codes for CASSLAGYNSPLHF.

The V and J genes are TRBV5-4 and TRBJ2-6; D tentatively fits TRBD1 or TRBD2 (5 bases each). This CDR3 spans 16 amino acids. CDR1 and CDR2 (germline): SGHNT, YYREEE (reference sequence). Trimming left V 0 bases short and J 0 bases short, with 7 bases between. The CDR3 region is CASSLGGNSGANVLTF. The CDR3 DNA sequence: TGTGCCAGCAGCTTGGGGGGGAACTCTGGGGCCAACGTCCTGACTTTC.

This chain uses TRBV28 with TRBJ2-7; TRBD2 aligns across 14 bases. The CDR3 spans 15 residues. Germline V gene data show CDR1 as MDHEN and CDR2 as SYDVKM. The V and J ends lost 2 bases and 7 bases, in that order; junction bases with no gene match: 4. CDR3 coding DNA: TGTGCCAGCAGTTTAAGGGGACTAGCGGGGGTAGAGCAGTACTTC. Amino acids: CASSLRGLAGVEQYF.